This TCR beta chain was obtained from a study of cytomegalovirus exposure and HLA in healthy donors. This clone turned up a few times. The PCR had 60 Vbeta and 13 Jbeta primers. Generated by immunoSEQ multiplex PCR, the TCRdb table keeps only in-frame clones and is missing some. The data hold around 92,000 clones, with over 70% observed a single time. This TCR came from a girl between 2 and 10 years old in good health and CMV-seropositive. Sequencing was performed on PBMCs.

For the CDR3, the DNA is TGTGCCAGCAGTCGGACACAAGATTATAATTCACCCCTCCACTTT. Its protein product is CASSRTQDYNSPLHF. The V call is TRBV6-6, the J call TRBJ1-6, with D possibly TRBD1 on 5 matching bases. V dropped 5 bases and J dropped 4 bases, with 12 bases sitting between them. The CDR3 is 15 residues long. The V gene's germline CDR1 is MNHNY and CDR2 SVGAGI (reference sequence).